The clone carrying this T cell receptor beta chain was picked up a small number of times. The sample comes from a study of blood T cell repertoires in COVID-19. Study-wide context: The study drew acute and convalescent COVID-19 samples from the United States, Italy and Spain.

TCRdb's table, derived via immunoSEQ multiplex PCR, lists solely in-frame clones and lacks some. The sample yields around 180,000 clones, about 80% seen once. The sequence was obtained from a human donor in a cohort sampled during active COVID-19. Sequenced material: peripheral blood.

CDR3 nucleotides: TGCGCCAGCAGTGAGGGAGGGGCGGACACCATATATTTT. Translating it yields CASSEGGADTIYF. The chain is built from TRBV10-2 and TRBJ1-3, with D possibly TRBD1 on 5 matching bases. Trimming took 2 bases from V and 8 from J, leaving 10 bases between them. Germline CDR1 and CDR2: WSHSY and SAAADI. The CDR3 totals 13 residues.